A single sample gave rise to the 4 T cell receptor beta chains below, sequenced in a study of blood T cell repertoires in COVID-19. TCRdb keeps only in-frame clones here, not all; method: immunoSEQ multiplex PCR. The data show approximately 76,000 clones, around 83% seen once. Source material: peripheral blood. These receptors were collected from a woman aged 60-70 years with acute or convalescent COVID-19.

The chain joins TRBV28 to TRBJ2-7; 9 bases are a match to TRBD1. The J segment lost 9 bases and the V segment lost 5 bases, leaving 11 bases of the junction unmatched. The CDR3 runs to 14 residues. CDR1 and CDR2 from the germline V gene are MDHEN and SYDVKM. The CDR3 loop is CASSALSQGAPQYF. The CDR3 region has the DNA TGTGCCAGCAGTGCTCTATCACAGGGGGCGCCGCAGTACTTC. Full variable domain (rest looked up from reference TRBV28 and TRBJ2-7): DVKVTQSSRYLVKRTGEKVFLECVQDMDHENMFWYRQDPGLGLRLIYFSYDVKMKEKGDIPEGYSVSREKKERFSLILESASTNQTSMYLCASSALSQGAPQYFGPGTRLTVT.

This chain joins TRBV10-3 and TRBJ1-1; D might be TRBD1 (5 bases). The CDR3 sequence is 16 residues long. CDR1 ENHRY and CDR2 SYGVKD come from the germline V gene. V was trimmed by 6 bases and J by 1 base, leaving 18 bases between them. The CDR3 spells CAISPGAGQQNTEAFF. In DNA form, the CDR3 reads TGTGCCATCAGCCCTGGGGCCGGGCAGCAGAACACTGAAGCTTTCTTT.

This CDR3 is CASSLGRSEAFF. The CDR3 nucleotides are TGTGCCAGCAGCTTAGGGAGGTCTGAAGCTTTCTTT. The gene calls are TRBV7-9 and TRBJ1-1; no reliable D call. Germline values: CDR1 SEHNR, CDR2 FQNEAQ (reference sequence). V was shortened by 1 base and J by 6 bases, with 6 bases between the two germline ends. CDR3 length: 12 residues. The full variable domain, completed using reference TRBV7-9 and TRBJ1-1, is DTGVSQNPRHKITKRGQNVTFRCDPISEHNRLYWYRQTLGQGPEFLTYFQNEAQLEKSRLLSDRFSAERPKGSFSTLEIQRTEQGDSAMYLCASSLGRSEAFFGQGTRLTVV.

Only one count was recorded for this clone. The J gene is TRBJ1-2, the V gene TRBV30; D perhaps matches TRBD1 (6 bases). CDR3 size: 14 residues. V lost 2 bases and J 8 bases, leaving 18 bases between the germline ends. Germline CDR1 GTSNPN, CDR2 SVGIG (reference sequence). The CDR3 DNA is TGTGCCTGGAGTCCCTTGGGGGCAGGCGAAGGCTACACCTTC. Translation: CAWSPLGAGEGYTF.